The 23 T cell receptor beta chains listed next were all sequenced from one sample in a study of blood T cells in healthy people across ages. PCR was performed a second time for about 7 to 12 cycles using a sample-barcoded 5' primer and a J-beta primer mix. TCRdb recomputed calls from the 5' RACE reads with MiXCR, one row per CDR3 protein. The sample yields more than 1,400,000 distinct CDR3 sequences, 42% seen once. The specimen was blood. All receptors derive from a woman under 30 in good health.

CDR3 in amino acids: CASSYSSRGAGRGYTF. The CDR3 region has the DNA TGTGCCAGCAGTTACTCGAGTCGAGGGGCAGGCCGGGGCTACACCTTC. The chain uses TRBV6-5 and TRBJ1-2; D possibly corresponds to TRBD1 (5 bases). V was pared by 0 bases and J by 8 bases, with 19 bases between. Germline V gene lookup returns CDR1 MNHEY and CDR2 SVGAGI. The CDR3 has 16 amino acids.

This clonotype has just a few counts. The CDR3 spells CASSSRPGLGASEQYF. The CDR3 DNA reads TGTGCCAGCAGTTCCCGACCGGGACTAGGGGCCAGCGAGCAGTACTTC. This rearrangement joins TRBV7-2 to TRBJ2-7; 8 nucleotides agree with TRBD2. This CDR3 is built from 16 residues. Trimming removed 6 bases from V and 6 bases from J; junction bases left unmatched: 16. Germline V gene data show CDR1 as SGHTA and CDR2 as FQGNSA.

This clonotype was found a few times. The chain carries TRBV25-1 and TRBJ1-6, with a tentative D call TRBD1 (5 bases). Germline V gene lookup returns CDR1 MGHDK and CDR2 SYGVNS. V was pared by 2 bases and J by 15 bases, with 11 bases between. The CDR3 contains 12 residues. The DNA of the CDR3 is TGTGCCAGCAGTGAAGGGGGTTTAGGCCTCCACTTT. It codes for CASSEGGLGLHF.

This chain connects TRBV4-2 to TRBJ2-6; the match to TRBD1 covers 9 bases. The V gene end was trimmed by 4 bases and the J gene end by 1 base; junction bases not matched to a gene: 8. The length of the CDR3 is 18 residues. CDR1 and CDR2 (germline): LGHNA, YNFKEQ. CDR3 region: CASSRAGQGESGANVLTF. DNA of the CDR3: TGTGCCAGCAGCCGTGCGGGACAGGGAGAATCTGGGGCCAACGTCCTGACTTTC.

This sequence joins TRBV18 and TRBJ2-5; D is undetermined. Deletions cut 0 bases from V and 11 bases from J, with 16 bases between. The CDR3 extends over 14 amino acids. The V gene's germline CDR1 is KGHSH and CDR2 LQKENI. The CDR3 here is CASSPPTHVDEQYF. CDR3 sequence (DNA): TGTGCCAGCTCACCACCGACCCATGTGGATGAGCAGTACTTC.

The J gene is TRBJ1-5, the V gene TRBV7-3, with TRBD1 as a possible D gene (5 bases). This CDR3 spans 19 amino acids. V dropped 1 base and J dropped 7 bases, with 26 bases sitting between them. The germline V gene has CDR1 SGHTA and CDR2 FQGTGA. The CDR3 loop is CASSLKQGVGLGAGQPQHF. The CDR3 nucleotides read TGTGCCAGCAGCTTAAAGCAGGGAGTGGGGTTAGGGGCCGGACAGCCCCAGCATTTT.

The rearrangement links TRBV7-2 to TRBJ2-5, with 13 bases fitting TRBD2. The J call may not be correct, given that the DNA end is closer to TRBJ2-1. Per the germline V gene, CDR1 is SGHTA and CDR2 is FQGNSA. CDR3 length: 16 residues. The CDR3 region has the DNA TGTGCCAGCAGCTTAGGGACTAGCGGGGGCCAAGAGACCCAGTTCTTC. Residues: CASSLGTSGGQETQFF.

The chain has TRBV20-1 and TRBJ2-1; 12 bases line up with TRBD2. Trimming took 5 bases from V and 7 from J; bases not matched to a gene: 9. The CDR3 contains 15 residues. CDR1 and CDR2 (germline): DFQATT, SNEGSKA (reference sequence). The CDR3 sequence is CSAGLAGGPSNEQFF. CDR3 in DNA: TGCAGTGCTGGCCTAGCGGGAGGGCCCTCTAATGAGCAGTTCTTC.

The chain uses TRBV4-1 and TRBJ2-6; D might be TRBD2 (5 bases). Trimming shortened V by 5 bases and J by 0 bases, and 8 bases separated the two germline ends. Germline CDR1 is MGHRA and CDR2 is YSYEKL. The CDR3 consists of 15 residues. The CDR3 loop reads CASSEGNSGANVLTF. CDR3 nucleotide sequence: TGCGCCAGCAGCGAGGGTAACTCTGGGGCCAACGTCCTGACTTTC.

This clonotype has just a few counts. V usage is TRBV7-3 and J usage is TRBJ1-1; D ambiguous. Germline-derived CDR1 and CDR2 are SGHTA and FQGTGA. Trimming took 5 bases from V and 2 from J, leaving 9 bases between them. This CDR3 has 13 amino acids. The CDR3 region has the DNA TGTGCCAGCAGCGTGACAAGCAACACTGAAGCTTTCTTT. The encoded protein is CASSVTSNTEAFF.

With respect to this clonotype: One end of the junction does not line up with germline, which may come from a read error. The chain recombines TRBV6-1 with TRBJ1-2; 9 bases line up with TRBD1. The CDR3 loop spans 17 amino acids. Germline-derived CDR1 and CDR2 are MNHNS and SASEGT. The CDR3: CAISALSGTGLNYGYTF. CDR3 nucleotide sequence: TGTGCCATCAGTGCACTTTCCGGGACAGGGCTAAACTATGGCTACACCTTC.

The chain couples TRBV20-1 to TRBJ1-6; tentative D call: TRBD1 (6 bases). Trimming left V 3 bases short and J 6 bases short, with 12 bases between. Germline V gene sequence: CDR1 DFQATT, CDR2 SNEGSKA (reference sequence). The CDR3 totals 14 residues. The CDR3 bases are TGCAGTGCTAGCGGGACACTTACTAATTCACCCCTCCACTTT. Translated: CSASGTLTNSPLHF.

V is TRBV6-5 and J is TRBJ1-2; the match to TRBD1 covers 8 bases. V trimming: 6 bases; J trimming: 4 bases; junction bases outside the gene matches: 13. The germline CDR1 and CDR2 sequences are MNHEY and SVGAGI. This CDR3 is built from 16 residues. The CDR3 region has the DNA TGTGCCAGCAGCCAATTCGAGACAGGGGTAGGCTATGGCTACACCTTC. This encodes CASSQFETGVGYGYTF.

The CDR3 DNA follows: TGCAGTGCTCCCGAAGCGGGATCGTCCTACAATGAGCAGTTCTTC. It codes for CSAPEAGSSYNEQFF. The chain is built from TRBV20-1 and TRBJ2-1, with 7 bases matching TRBD2. The CDR3 sequence is 15 residues long. Per germline, CDR1 DFQATT and CDR2 SNEGSKA (reference sequence). The V and J ends lost 5 bases and 1 base, in that order; junction bases with no gene match: 8.

The J gene is TRBJ2-1, the V gene TRBV20-1; D possibly matches TRBD1 or TRBD2 (5 bases each). The V end was cut by 6 bases, the J end by 2 bases, with 17 bases between. The CDR3 sequence is 15 residues long. CDR1 is DFQATT, CDR2 SNEGSKA, per germline (reference sequence). CDR3 bases: TGCAGTGCCCCATCCGGGGCGACAGCCTACAATGAGCAGTTCTTC. Amino acid sequence: CSAPSGATAYNEQFF.

The V call is TRBV4-1, the J call TRBJ1-2; perhaps TRBD1 as D (6 bases). V shed 4 bases and J shed 3 bases, with 18 bases lying between them. Germline CDR1 reads MGHRA; CDR2 reads YSYEKL. The CDR3 covers 16 residues. In DNA form, the CDR3 reads TGCGCCAGCAGCCTACGGGAGGGGGGCAGGGACTATGGCTACACCTTC. Protein: CASSLREGGRDYGYTF.

This sequence joins TRBV2 and TRBJ1-1; tentative D call: TRBD1 (6 bases). Deletions cut 4 bases from V and 6 bases from J, with 21 bases between. This CDR3 has 16 amino acids. The germline gives CDR1 SNHLY, CDR2 FYNNEI. The CDR3 protein is CASSGGAWKSSPEAFF. The CDR3 nucleotides read TGTGCCAGCAGTGGGGGGGCATGGAAAAGCTCACCTGAAGCTTTCTTT.

V and J are TRBV6-5 and TRBJ2-5; 8 nucleotides match TRBD2. Germline CDR1 reads MNHEY; CDR2 reads SVGAGI. Unmatched junction bases numbered 5, after V lost 6 bases and J lost 5 bases. The CDR3 runs 13 residues. The CDR3 region has the DNA TGTGCCAGCAGCCGGGGGGGCATGGAGACCCAGTACTTC. Protein sequence: CASSRGGMETQYF.

This clonotype has a handful of counts. V gene TRBV4-2 combines with J gene TRBJ2-7, with TRBD1 identical over 9 bases. The length of the CDR3 is 16 residues. In germline, CDR1 is LGHNA, CDR2 YNFKEQ. The ends lost 2 bases at V and 5 bases at J; junction bases unmatched: 10. The chain's CDR3 is CASSQRIGQGRDEQYF. CDR3 sequence (DNA): TGTGCCAGCAGCCAACGGATAGGACAGGGGCGCGACGAGCAGTACTTC.

The chain combines TRBV6-1 with TRBJ1-2; D gene ambiguous. Germline CDR1 MNHNS, CDR2 SASEGT. There are 18 residues in the CDR3. V shed 2 bases and J shed 7 bases, with 26 bases lying between them. In DNA, the CDR3 is TGTGCCAGCAGTGAATCCCTGCACCGGGTCCTCCTCGGTAGTGGCTACACCTTC. This sequence encodes CASSESLHRVLLGSGYTF.

In this sample, this clonotype turned up once. This chain joins TRBV27 and TRBJ2-3; D remains unclear. Germline V gene lookup returns CDR1 MNHEY and CDR2 SMNVEV (reference sequence). Deletions cut 5 bases from V and 6 bases from J, with 15 bases between. This CDR3 is 14 amino acids long. As DNA, the CDR3 is TGTGCCAGCAGTCCCCGGTTTGCTACGGATACGCAGTATTTT. Its translation: CASSPRFATDTQYF.

This clonotype was counted a few times. The chain is built from TRBV27 and TRBJ2-7; 14 nucleotides match TRBD2. The germline V gene has CDR1 MNHEY and CDR2 SMNVEV (reference sequence). This CDR3 contains 15 residues. The trim removed 5 bases at V and 10 bases at J, leaving 10 bases unmatched. CDR3 in DNA: TGTGCCAGCAGTCCGGGACTAGCGGGGGCGCGAACCCAGTACTTC. Translating it yields CASSPGLAGARTQYF.

This chain links TRBV4-1 with TRBJ2-1, with TRBD2 identical over 8 bases. CDR1 is MGHRA, CDR2 YSYEKL, per germline. The CDR3 length is 15 residues. Trimming cost V 2 bases and J 5 bases; bases outside gene matches: 5. The CDR3, as DNA: TGCGCCAGCAGCCAATTCGGGAGGGCAAACAATGAGCAGTTCTTC. Its translation: CASSQFGRANNEQFF.